These T cell receptor beta chains were read from a single sample in a study of blood T cell repertoires in COVID-19. Measured with immunoSEQ multiplex PCR; TCRdb has only the in-frame clones, and not every one. The sample contains around 250,000 clones, 90% of which appear only once. Sequencing input: PBMCs or T cells enriched from blood (not recorded which). These receptors originate from a man aged 45-60 years who had been exposed to COVID-19. CDR3s include the opening cysteine and the closing phenylalanine or tryptophan. Fields, in order: D gene, clone size, J gene, V gene, CDR3 protein, CDR3 DNA. A D gene is named only where the DNA matches it firmly. Size values are once, few and many counts, or a class for expanded clones, and some rows have none.

NA few TRBJ2-1 TRBV4-2 CASSQDPRGGTGSVFF TGTGCCAGCAGCCAAGATCCTAGGGGGGGTACAGGGTCGGTGTTCTTC
TRBD2 NA TRBJ2-3 TRBV5-1 CASSLGHSGGGTDTQYF TGCGCCAGCAGCTTGGGGCATAGCGGGGGTGGCACAGATACGCAGTATTTT
NA once TRBJ1-1 TRBV29-1 CSAHQGFTEAFF TGCAGCGCCCATCAGGGGTTCACTGAAGCTTTCTTT
NA NA TRBJ1-1 TRBV7-3 CASSFSTGAEAFF TGTGCCAGCAGCTTTTCTACAGGCGCTGAAGCTTTCTTT
TRBD2 NA TRBJ2-3 TRBV7-3 CASSPAGGGDTQYF TGTGCCAGCAGCCCAGCGGGGGGCGGGGATACGCAGTATTTT
TRBD1 NA TRBJ2-7 TRBV6-4 CASGDRGRSYEQYF TGTGCCAGCGGGGACAGGGGTCGCTCCTACGAGCAGTACTTC
TRBD1 NA TRBJ1-3 TRBV24-1 CATSDPNRGLNTIYF TGTGCCACCAGTGACCCGAACAGGGGGCTAAACACCATATATTTT
NA NA TRBJ1-1 TRBV2 CASSGQLNTEAFF TGTGCCAGCAGTGGACAACTGAACACTGAAGCTTTCTTT
TRBD2 NA TRBJ2-5 TRBV18 CASSRLAENTQETQYF TGTGCCAGCTCACGACTAGCGGAAAACACCCAAGAGACCCAGTACTTC
TRBD1 NA TRBJ1-3 TRBV6-5 CASSTGARNTIYF TGTGCCAGCAGTACAGGGGCGCGGAACACCATATATTTT
NA NA TRBJ2-6 TRBV11-3 CAIRIRDGGNVLTF TGTGCCATCCGGATCCGGGACGGAGGGAACGTCCTGACTTTC